This TCR beta chain emerged from a study of blood T cell repertoires in COVID-19. Only in-frame clones appear in the TCRdb table, and some are missing; sequencing was by immunoSEQ multiplex PCR. The sample records some 110,000 clones, roughly 84% being singletons. Germline loops: CDR1 ENHRY, CDR2 SYGVKD. After removal of 2 bases from V and 5 bases from J, the junction contained 3 bases not matched to a gene. The CDR3 length is 14 residues. The sequenced material came from peripheral blood. The chain carries TRBV10-3 and TRBJ1-5; TRBD1 aligns across 7 bases. The source is a man aged 55 to 69 with acute or convalescent COVID-19. CDR3 in amino acids: CAISEIRGDQPQHF. The CDR3 bases are TGTGCCATCAGTGAGATCAGGGGGGATCAGCCCCAGCATTTT.